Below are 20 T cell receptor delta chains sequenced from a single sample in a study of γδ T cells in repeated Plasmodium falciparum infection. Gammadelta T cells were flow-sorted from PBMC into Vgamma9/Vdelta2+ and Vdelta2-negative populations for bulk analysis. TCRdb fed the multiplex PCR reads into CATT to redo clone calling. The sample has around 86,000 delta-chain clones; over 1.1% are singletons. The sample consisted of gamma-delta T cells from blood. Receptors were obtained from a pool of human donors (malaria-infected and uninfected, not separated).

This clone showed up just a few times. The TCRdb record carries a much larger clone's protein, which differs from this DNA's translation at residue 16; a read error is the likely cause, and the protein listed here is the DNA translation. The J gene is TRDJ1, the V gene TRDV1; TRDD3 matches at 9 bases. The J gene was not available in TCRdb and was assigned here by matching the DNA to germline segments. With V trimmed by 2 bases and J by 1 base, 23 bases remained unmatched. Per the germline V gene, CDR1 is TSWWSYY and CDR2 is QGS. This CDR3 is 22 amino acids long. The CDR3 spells CALGEWLPTPGGFRGGTDKLIF. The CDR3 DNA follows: TGTGCTCTTGGGGAATGGCTCCCAACCCCTGGGGGATTTAGGGGAGGCACCGATAAACTCATCTTT.

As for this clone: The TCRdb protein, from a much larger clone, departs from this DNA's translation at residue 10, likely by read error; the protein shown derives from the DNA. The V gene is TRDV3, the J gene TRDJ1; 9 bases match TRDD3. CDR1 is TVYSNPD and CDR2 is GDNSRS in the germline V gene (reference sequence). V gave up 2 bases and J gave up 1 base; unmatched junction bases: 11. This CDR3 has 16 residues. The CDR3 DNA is TGTGCCTTTTGCGGGCGTACTGGGGGAATCACCGATAAACTCATCTTT. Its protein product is CAFCGRTGGITDKLIF.

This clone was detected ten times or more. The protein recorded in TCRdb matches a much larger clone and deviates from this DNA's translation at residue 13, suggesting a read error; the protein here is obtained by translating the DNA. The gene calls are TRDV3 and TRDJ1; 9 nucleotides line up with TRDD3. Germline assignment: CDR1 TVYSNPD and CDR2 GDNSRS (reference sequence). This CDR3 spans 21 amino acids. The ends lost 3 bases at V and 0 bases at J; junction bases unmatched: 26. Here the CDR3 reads CAFPDTLLGDPNRSYTDKLIF. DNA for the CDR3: TGTGCCTTCCCTGATACCCTACTGGGGGACCCAAATCGCTCGTACACCGATAAACTCATCTTT.

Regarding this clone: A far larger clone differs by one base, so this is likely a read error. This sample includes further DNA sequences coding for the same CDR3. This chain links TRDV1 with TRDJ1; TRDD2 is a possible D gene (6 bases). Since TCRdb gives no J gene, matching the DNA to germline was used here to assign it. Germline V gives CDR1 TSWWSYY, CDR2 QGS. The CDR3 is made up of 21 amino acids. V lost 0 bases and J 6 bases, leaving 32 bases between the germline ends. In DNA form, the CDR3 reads TGTGCTCTTGGGGAACTACTCCTACGTGGCTCCGGGGGCCTCTCCCCCCATAAACTCATCTTT. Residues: CALGELLLRGSGGLSPHKLIF.

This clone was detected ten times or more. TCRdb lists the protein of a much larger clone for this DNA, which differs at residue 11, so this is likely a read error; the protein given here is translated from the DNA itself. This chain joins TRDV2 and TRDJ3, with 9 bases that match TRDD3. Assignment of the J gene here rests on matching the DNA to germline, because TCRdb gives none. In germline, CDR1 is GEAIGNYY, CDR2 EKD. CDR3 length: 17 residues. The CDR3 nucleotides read TGTGCCTGTGACAACTGGGGGAGCTCCTGGGGCACCCGACAGATGTTTTTC. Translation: CACDNWGSSWGTRQMFF.

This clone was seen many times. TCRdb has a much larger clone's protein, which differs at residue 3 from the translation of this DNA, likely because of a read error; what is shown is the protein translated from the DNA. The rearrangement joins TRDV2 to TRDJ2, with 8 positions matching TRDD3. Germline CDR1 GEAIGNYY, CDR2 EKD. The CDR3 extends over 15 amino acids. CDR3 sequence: CARDTLGDLTAQLFF. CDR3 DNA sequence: TGTGCCCGTGACACCCTGGGGGATTTGACAGCACAACTCTTCTTT.

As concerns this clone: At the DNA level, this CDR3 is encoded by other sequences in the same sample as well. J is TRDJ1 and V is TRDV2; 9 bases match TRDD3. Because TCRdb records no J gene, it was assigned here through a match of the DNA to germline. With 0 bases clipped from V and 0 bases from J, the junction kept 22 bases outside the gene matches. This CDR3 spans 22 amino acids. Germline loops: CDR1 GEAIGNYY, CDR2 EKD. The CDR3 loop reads CACDTGEFVGDTRRPYTDKLIF. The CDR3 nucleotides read TGTGCCTGTGACACCGGAGAATTTGTTGGGGATACGCGGAGGCCGTACACCGATAAACTCATCTTT.

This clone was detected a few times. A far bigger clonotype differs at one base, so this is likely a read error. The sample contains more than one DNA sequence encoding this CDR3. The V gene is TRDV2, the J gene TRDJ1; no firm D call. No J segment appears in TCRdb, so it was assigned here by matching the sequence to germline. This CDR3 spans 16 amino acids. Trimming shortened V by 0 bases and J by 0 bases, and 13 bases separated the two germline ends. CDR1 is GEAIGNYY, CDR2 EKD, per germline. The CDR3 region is CACDTLGARYTDKLIF. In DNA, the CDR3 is TGTGCCTGTGACACCTTAGGGGCCCGTTACACCGATAAACTCATCTTT.

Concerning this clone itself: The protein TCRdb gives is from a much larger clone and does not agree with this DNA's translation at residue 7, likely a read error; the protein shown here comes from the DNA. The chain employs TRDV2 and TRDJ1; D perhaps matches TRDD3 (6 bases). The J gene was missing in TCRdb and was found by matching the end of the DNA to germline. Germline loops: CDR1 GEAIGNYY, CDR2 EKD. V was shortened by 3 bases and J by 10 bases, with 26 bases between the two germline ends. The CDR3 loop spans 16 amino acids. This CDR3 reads CACDDMTPGRDRGLIF. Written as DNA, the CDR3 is TGTGCCTGTGACGACATGACCCCGGGACGGGATAGGGGACTCATCTTT.

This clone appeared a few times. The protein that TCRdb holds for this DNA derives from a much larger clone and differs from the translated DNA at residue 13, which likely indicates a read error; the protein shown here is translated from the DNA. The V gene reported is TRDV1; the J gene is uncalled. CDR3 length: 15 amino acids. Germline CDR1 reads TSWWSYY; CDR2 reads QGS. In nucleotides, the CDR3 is TGTGCTCTTGGGGGTAGCGTCTGCGAGGGCTATAAACCCATCTTT. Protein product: CALGGSVCEGYKPIF.

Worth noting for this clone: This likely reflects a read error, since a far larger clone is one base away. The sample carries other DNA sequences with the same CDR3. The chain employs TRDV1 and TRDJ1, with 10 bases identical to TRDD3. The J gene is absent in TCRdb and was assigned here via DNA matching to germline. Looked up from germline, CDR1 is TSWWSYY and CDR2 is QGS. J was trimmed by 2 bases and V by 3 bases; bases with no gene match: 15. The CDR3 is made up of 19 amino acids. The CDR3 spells CALGEPLRLLGDFTDKLIF. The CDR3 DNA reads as TGTGCTCTTGGGGAGCCACTTCGTCTACTGGGGGATTTTACCGATAAACTCATCTTT.

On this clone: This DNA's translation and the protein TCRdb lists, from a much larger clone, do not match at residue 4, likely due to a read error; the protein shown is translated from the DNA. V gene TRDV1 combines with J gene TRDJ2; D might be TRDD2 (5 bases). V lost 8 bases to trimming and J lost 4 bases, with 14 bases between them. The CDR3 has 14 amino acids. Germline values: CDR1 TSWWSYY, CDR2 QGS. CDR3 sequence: CALWKGLPTAQLFF. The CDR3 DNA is TGTGCTCTTTGGAAGGGTCTTCCGACAGCACAACTCTTCTTT.

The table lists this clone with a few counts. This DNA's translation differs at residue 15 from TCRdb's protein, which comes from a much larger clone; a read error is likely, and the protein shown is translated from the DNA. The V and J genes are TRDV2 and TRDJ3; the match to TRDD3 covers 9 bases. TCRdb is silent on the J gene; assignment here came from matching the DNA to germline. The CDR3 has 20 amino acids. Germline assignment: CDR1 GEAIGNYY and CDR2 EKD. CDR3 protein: CACDTLTGGPSSWDARQMFF. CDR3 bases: TGTGCCTGTGACACTCTTACTGGGGGACCTAGCTCCTGGGACGCCCGACAGATGTTTTTC.

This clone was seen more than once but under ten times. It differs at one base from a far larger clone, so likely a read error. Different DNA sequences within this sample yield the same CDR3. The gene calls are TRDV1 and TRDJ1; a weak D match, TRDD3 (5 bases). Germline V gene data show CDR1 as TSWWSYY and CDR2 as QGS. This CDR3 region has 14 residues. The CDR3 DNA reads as TGTGCTCTCGGGGAACTGACATGGACCGATAAACTCATCTTT. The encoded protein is CALGELTWTDKLIF.

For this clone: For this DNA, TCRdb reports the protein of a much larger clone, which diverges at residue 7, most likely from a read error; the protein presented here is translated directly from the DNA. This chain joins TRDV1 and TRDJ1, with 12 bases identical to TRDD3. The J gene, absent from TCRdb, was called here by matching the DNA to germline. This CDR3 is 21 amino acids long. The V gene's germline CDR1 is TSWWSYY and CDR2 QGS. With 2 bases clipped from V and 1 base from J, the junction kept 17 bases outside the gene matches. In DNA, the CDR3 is TGTGCTCTTGGGGAAGTAGAAGCCTTCTTCTGGGGGATACGACCCACCGATAAACTCATCTTT. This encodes CALGEVEAFFWGIRPTDKLIF.

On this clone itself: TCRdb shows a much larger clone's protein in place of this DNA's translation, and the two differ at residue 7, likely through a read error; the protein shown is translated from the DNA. The CDR3 reads CACDGLRELYTDKLIF. The DNA of the CDR3 is TGTGCCTGTGACGGACTGAGGGAGCTGTACACCGATAAACTCATCTTT. J is TRDJ1 and V is TRDV2; D gene ambiguous. The J gene, not given by TCRdb, was assigned here from a germline match of the nucleotide sequence. This CDR3 comprises 16 residues. The germline CDR1 and CDR2 sequences are GEAIGNYY and EKD. V lost 3 bases, J lost 0 bases, and 16 bases lay in between.

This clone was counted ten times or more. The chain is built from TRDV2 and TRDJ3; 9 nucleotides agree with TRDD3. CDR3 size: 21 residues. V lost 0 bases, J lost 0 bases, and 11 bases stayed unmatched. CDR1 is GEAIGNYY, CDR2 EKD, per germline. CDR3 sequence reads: CACDTGGLGDASSWDTRQMFF. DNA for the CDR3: TGTGCCTGTGACACCGGCGGACTGGGGGACGCGAGCTCCTGGGACACCCGACAGATGTTTTTC.

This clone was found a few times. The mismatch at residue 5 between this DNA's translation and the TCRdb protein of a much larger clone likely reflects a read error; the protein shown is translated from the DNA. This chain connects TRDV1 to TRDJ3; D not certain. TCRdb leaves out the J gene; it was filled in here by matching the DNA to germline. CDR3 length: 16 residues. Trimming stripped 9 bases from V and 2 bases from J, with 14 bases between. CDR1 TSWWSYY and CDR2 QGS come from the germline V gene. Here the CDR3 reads CALNRRHTWDTRQMFF. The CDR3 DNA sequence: TGTGCTCTAAACCGACGGCACACCTGGGACACCCGACAGATGTTTTTC.

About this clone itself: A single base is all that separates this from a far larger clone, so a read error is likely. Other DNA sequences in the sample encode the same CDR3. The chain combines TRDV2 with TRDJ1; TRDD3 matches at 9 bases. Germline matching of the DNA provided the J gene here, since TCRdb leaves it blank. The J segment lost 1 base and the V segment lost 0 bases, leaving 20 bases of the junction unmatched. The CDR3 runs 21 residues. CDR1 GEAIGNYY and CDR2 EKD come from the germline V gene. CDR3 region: CACDTLTLSVLGDNRTDKLIF. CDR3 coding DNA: TGTGCCTGTGACACCCTCACCTTATCTGTACTGGGGGACAATCGCACCGATAAACTCATCTTT.

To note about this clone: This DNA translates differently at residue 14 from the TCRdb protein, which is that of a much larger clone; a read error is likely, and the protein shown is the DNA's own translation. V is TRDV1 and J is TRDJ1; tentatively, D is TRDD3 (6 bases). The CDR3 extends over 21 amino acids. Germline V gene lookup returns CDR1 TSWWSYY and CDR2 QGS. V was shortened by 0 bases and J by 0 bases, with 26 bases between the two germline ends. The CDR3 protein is CALGELGLLLLTGMYTDKLIF. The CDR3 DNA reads TGTGCTCTTGGGGAACTGGGCCTCCTCCTTCTTACGGGGATGTACACCGATAAACTCATCTTT.